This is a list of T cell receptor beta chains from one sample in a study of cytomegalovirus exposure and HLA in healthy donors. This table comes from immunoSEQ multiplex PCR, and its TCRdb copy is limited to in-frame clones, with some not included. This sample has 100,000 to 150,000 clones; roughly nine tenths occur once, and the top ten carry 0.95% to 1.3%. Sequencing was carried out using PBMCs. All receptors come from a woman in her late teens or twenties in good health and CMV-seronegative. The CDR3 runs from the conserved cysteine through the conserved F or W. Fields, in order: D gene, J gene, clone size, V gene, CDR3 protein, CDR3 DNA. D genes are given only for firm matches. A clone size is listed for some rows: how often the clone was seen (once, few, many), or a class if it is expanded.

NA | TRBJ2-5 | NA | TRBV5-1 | CASSPGSAAQETQYF | TGCGCCAGCAGCCCGGGGTCGGCAGCGCAAGAGACCCAGTACTTC
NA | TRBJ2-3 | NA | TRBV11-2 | CASSLVMREDTQYF | TGTGCCAGCAGCTTAGTGATGCGGGAAGATACGCAGTATTTT
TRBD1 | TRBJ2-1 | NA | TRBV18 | CASSPTGQGPYNEQFF | TGTGCCAGCTCACCTACGGGACAGGGGCCCTACAATGAGCAGTTCTTC
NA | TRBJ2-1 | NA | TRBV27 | CASSFNPTVTNEQFF | TGTGCCAGCAGTTTCAACCCTACCGTTACTAATGAGCAGTTCTTC
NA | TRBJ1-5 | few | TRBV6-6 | CASSYSSGGNQPQHF | TGTGCCAGCAGTTACTCGAGTGGGGGGAATCAGCCCCAGCATTTT
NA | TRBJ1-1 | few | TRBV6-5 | CASSYRGNTEAFF | TGTGCCAGCAGTTACAGGGGGAACACTGAAGCTTTCTTT
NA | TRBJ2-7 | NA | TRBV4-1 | CASSQGSPMQQYF | TGCGCCAGCAGCCAAGGGTCCCCTATGCAGCAGTACTTC
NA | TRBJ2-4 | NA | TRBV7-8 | CASSSQSENIQYF | TGTGCCAGCAGCTCCCAAAGCGAAAACATTCAGTACTTC
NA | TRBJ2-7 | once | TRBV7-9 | CASSLDPGLGAYRYEQYF | TGTGCCAGCAGCTTAGACCCCGGTTTAGGGGCCTACCGATACGAGCAGTACTTC
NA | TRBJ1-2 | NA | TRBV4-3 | CASSQLTGSSSGYTF | TGCGCCAGCAGCCAGCTCACAGGGTCTTCGAGTGGCTACACCTTC
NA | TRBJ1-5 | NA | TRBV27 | CASSRRPPGDTYQPQHF | TGTGCCAGCAGTAGGAGGCCACCTGGTGACACGTATCAGCCCCAGCATTTT
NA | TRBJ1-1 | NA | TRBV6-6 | CASRIGQEAFF | TGTGCCAGCAGAATTGGACAGGAAGCTTTCTTT
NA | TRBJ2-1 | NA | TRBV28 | CASTLSSYNEQFF | TGTGCCAGCACCCTAAGCTCCTACAATGAGCAGTTCTTC
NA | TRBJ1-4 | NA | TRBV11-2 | CASSLLDEKLFF | TGTGCCAGCAGCTTACTAGATGAAAAACTGTTTTTT
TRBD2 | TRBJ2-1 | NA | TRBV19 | CASSTAGVEFF | TGTGCCAGTAGTACAGCGGGAGTGGAGTTCTTC
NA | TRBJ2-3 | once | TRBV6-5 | CASSWTSRQGRDTQYF | TGTGCCAGCAGTTGGACATCCAGGCAGGGCAGGGATACGCAGTATTTT
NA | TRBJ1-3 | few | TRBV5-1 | CASSSSSGASGNTIYF | TGCGCCAGCAGCTCCTCGTCAGGGGCGAGTGGAAACACCATATATTTT
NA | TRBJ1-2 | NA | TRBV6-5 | CASAPSLTYGYTF | TGTGCCAGCGCCCCTTCTCTGACTTATGGCTACACCTTC
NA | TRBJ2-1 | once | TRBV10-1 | CASSVARDYNEQFF | TGCGCCAGCAGTGTTGCAAGAGATTACAATGAGCAGTTCTTC
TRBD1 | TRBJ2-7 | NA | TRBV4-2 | CASSQAWGQGVSYEQYF | TGTGCCAGCAGCCAAGCCTGGGGGCAGGGGGTCTCCTACGAGCAGTACTTC
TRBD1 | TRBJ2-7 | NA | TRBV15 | CATSRGHRGQGAYEQYF | TGTGCCACCAGCAGAGGCCACAGGGGACAGGGGGCCTACGAGCAGTACTTC
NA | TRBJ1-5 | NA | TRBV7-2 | CASSLVLEFLSSQHF | TGTGCCAGCAGCTTAGTACTTGAGTTCTTATCTTCCCAGCATTTT
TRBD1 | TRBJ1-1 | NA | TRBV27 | CASSSIALDRGRGNTEAFF | TGTGCCAGCAGCTCCATCGCCTTGGACAGGGGGCGCGGGAACACTGAAGCTTTCTTT
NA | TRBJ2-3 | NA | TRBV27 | CASSMGKGTDTQYF | TGTGCCAGCAGTATGGGGAAGGGGACAGATACGCAGTATTTT
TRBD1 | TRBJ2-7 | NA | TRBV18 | CASSLGTGYSYEQYF | TGTGCCAGCTCGCTGGGGACAGGATATTCCTACGAGCAGTACTTC
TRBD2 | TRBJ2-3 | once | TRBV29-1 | CSARGGRQDPDTQYF | TGCAGCGCCCGGGGCGGGAGGCAGGACCCAGATACGCAGTATTTT
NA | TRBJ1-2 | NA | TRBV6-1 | CASKGVGLSYFGYTF | TGTGCCAGCAAGGGTGTGGGGCTGTCATACTTTGGCTACACCTTC
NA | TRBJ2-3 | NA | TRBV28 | CASSTPGTPDKTDTQYF | TGTGCCAGCAGTACACCCGGGACACCCGACAAGACAGATACGCAGTATTTT
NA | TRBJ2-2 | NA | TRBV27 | CASSLSSPSGELFF | TGTGCCAGCAGTTTATCGTCCCCCAGCGGGGAGCTGTTTTTT
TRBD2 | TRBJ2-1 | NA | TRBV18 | CASSPGGGDEQFF | TGTGCCAGCTCACCTGGGGGGGGTGATGAGCAGTTCTTC
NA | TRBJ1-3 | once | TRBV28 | CASSLGLSGNTIYF | TGTGCCAGCAGTTTGGGGCTCTCTGGAAACACCATATATTTT
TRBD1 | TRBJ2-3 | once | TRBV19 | CASSETGEGADTQYF | TGTGCCAGTAGTGAGACAGGGGAAGGGGCAGATACGCAGTATTTT
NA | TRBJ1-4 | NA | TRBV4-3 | CASSQLSGYGEKLFF | TGCGCCAGCAGCCAATTATCAGGGTATGGCGAAAAACTGTTTTTT
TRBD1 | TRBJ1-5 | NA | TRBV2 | CASSLQGAINQPQHF | TGTGCCAGCAGCCTCCAGGGGGCAATCAATCAGCCCCAGCATTTT
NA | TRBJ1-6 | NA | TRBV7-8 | CASSPGSIVSYNSPLHF | TGTGCCAGCAGCCCGGGTAGTATAGTATCCTATAATTCACCCCTCCACTTT
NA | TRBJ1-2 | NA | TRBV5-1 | CASSLSWAGNGYTF | TGCGCCAGCAGCTTGAGTTGGGCGGGGAATGGCTACACCTTC
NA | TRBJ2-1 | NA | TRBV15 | CATSVPPFRGNEQFF | TGTGCCACCAGCGTGCCTCCTTTTCGGGGCAATGAGCAGTTCTTC
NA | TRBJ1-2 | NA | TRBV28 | CASSSPPRGNYGYTF | TGTGCCAGCAGTTCACCCCCGAGAGGGAACTATGGCTACACCTTC
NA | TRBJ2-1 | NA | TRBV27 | CASSPEATWSYNEQFF | TGTGCCAGCAGTCCCGAGGCCACCTGGTCCTACAATGAGCAGTTCTTC
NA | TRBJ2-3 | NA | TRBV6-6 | CASSFLRTLSTDTQYF | TGTGCCAGCAGTTTTCTTAGGACACTTAGCACAGATACGCAGTATTTT
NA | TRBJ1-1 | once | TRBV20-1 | CSARDLREAFF | TGCAGTGCTAGAGATCTGCGGGAAGCTTTCTTT